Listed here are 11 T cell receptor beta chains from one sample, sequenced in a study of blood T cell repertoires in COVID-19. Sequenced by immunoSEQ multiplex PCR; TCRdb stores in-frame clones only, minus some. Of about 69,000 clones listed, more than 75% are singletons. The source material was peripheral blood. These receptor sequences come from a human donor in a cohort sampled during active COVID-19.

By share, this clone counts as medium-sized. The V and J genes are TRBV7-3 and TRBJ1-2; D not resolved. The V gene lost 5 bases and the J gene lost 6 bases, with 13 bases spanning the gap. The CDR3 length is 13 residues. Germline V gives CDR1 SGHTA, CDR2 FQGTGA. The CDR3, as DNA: TGTGCCAGCAGCGCAAACCCCCGGGATGGCTACACCTTC. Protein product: CASSANPRDGYTF.

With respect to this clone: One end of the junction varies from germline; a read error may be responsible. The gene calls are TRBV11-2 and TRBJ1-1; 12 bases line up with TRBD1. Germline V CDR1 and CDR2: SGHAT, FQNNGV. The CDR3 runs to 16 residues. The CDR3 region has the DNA TGTGCCAGCAGCTTCGCGTCGGGGACAGGGGGCACTAAAGCTTTCTTT. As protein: CASSFASGTGGTKAFF.

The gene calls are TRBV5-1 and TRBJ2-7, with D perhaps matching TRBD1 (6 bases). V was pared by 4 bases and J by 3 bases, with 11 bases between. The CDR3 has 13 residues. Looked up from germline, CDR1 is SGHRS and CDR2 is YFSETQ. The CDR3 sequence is CASSADSLYEQYF. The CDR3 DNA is TGCGCCAGCAGCGCGGACAGTCTCTACGAGCAGTACTTC.

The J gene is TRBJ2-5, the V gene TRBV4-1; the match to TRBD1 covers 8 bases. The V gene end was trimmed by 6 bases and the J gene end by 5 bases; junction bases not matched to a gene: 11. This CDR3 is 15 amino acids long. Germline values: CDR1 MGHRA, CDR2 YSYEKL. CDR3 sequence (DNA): TGCGCCAGCAGTTCCGGACAGGGAGATAGGGAGACCCAGTACTTC. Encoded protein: CASSSGQGDRETQYF.

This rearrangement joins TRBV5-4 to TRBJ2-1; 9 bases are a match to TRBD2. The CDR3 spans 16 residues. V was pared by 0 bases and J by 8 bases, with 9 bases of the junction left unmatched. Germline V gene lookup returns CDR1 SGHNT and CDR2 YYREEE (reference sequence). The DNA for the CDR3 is TGTGCCAGCAGCTTGGAGGGACTAGCCCCGGGGGATGAGCAGTTCTTC. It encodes CASSLEGLAPGDEQFF. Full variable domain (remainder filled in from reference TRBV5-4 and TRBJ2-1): ETGVTQSPTHLIKTRGQQVTLRCSSQSGHNTVSWYQQALGQGPQFIFQYYREEENGRGNFPPRFSGLQFPNYSSELNVNALELDDSALYLCASSLEGLAPGDEQFFGPGTRLTVL.

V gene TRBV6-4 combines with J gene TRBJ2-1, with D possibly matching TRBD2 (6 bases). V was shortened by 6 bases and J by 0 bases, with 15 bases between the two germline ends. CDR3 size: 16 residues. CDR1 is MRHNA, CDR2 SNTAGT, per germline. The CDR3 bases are TGTGCCAGCAGGGGGGGACGCCAAGGCTCCTACAATGAGCAGTTCTTC. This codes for CASRGGRQGSYNEQFF.

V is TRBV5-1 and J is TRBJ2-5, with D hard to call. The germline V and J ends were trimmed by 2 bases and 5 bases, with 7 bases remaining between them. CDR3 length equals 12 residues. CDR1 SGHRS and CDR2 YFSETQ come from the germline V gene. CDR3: CASSLGRETQYF. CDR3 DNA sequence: TGCGCCAGCAGCTTAGGCAGGGAGACCCAGTACTTC.

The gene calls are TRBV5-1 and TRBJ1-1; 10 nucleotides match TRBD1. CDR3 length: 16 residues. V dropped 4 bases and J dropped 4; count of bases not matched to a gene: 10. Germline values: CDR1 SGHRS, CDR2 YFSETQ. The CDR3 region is CASSPDPTGGLTEAFF. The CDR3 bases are TGCGCCAGCAGCCCGGACCCGACAGGGGGCCTCACTGAAGCTTTCTTT.

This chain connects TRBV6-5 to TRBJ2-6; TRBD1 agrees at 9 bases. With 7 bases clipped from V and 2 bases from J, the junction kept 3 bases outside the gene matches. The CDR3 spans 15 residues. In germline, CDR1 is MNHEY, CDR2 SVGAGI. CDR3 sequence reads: CASTRQGAGANVLTF. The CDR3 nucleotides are TGTGCCAGCACCCGACAGGGGGCTGGGGCCAACGTCCTGACTTTC.

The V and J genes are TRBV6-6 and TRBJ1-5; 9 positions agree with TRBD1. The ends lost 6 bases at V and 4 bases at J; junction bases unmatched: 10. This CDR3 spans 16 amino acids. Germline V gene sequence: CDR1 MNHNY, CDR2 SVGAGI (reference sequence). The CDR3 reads CASSLNLGQGNQPQHF. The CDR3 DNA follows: TGTGCCAGCAGCCTCAACCTGGGACAGGGTAATCAGCCCCAGCATTTT.

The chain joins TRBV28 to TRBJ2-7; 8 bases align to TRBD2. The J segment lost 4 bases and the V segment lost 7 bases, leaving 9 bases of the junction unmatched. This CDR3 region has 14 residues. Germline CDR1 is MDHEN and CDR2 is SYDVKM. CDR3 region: CASTSAGGGYEQYF. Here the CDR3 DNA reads TGTGCCAGCACTTCGGCGGGGGGAGGGTACGAGCAGTACTTC. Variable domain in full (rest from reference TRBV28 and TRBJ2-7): DVKVTQSSRYLVKRTGEKVFLECVQDMDHENMFWYRQDPGLGLRLIYFSYDVKMKEKGDIPEGYSVSREKKERFSLILESASTNQTSMYLCASTSAGGGYEQYFGPGTRLTVT.